The 2 T cell receptor beta chains below come from one sample, sequenced in a study of cytomegalovirus exposure and HLA in healthy donors. A multiplex PCR was run with 60 Vbeta primers and 13 Jbeta primers. The repertoire was sequenced with immunoSEQ multiplex PCR; TCRdb's copy has only in-frame clones and lacks some. The sample consists of 100,000 to 120,000 clones, around 74% of them appearing once. Source material: PBMCs. The receptors were sampled from a woman aged 40 to 50 in good health and CMV-seropositive.

The chain recombines TRBV2 with TRBJ1-1; tentative D call: TRBD1 (6 bases). CDR1 SNHLY and CDR2 FYNNEI come from the germline V gene. V was shortened by 6 bases and J by 4 bases, with 15 bases between the two germline ends. The CDR3 is 14 residues long. CDR3 nucleotides: TGTGCCAGCAGGGGAACAGGGTTGAGCACTGAAGCTTTCTTT. Protein product: CASRGTGLSTEAFF.

In its sample, this clone was seen a few times. The chain joins TRBV7-2 to TRBJ1-1, with D possibly TRBD1 on 5 matching bases. This CDR3 region has 13 residues. The germline gives CDR1 SGHTA, CDR2 FQGNSA. Deletions cut 4 bases from V and 1 base from J, with 7 bases between. CDR3 loop: CASSSGGNTEAFF. The CDR3 DNA sequence: TGTGCCAGCAGCTCGGGGGGGAACACTGAAGCTTTCTTT.